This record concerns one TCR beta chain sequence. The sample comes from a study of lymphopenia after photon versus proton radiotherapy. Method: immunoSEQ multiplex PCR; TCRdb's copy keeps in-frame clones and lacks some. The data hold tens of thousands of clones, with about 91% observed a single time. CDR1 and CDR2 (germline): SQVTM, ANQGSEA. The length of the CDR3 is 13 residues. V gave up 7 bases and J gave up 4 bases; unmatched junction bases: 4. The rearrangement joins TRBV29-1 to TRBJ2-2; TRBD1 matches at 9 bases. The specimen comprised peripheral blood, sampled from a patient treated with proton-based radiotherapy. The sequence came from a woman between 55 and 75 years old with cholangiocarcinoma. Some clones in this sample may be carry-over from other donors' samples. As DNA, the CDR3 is TGCAGCGCTCCGGGACAGGGCACCGGGGAGCTGTTTTTT. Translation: CSAPGQGTGELFF.